Presented here are 7 T cell receptor beta chains from one specimen sequenced in a study of follicular helper T cells after annual influenza vaccination. Profiling relied on immunoSEQ multiplex PCR, and the TCRdb table lists in-frame clones only, not all of them. The sample records over 14,000 clones, roughly 83% being singletons. Time point of the sample: 2014-2015 season, 7 days after vaccination. Material: CXCR5+ CD38- circulating T follicular helper cells from blood, obtained 7 days after influenza vaccination. The subset denotes: circulating Tfh, non-naive CD4+CXCR5+PD-1+ (ICOS+CD38+ or ICOS-CD38-). The receptors derive from an adult who received the influenza vaccine.

The V gene is TRBV28, the J gene TRBJ2-3, with TRBD2 matching 7 bases. Trimming at V came to 6 bases and at J to 4 bases, leaving 13 bases not matched to a gene. CDR3 length: 16 residues. Germline lookup yields CDR1 MDHEN and CDR2 SYDVKM. This CDR3 reads CASSVSGGSGSDTQYF. The CDR3 DNA reads as TGTGCCAGCAGCGTAAGTGGCGGGAGTGGTTCAGATACGCAGTATTTT.

This clone was recorded a few times. The rearrangement uses TRBV2 and TRBJ1-1; no definite D call. Trimming left V 6 bases short and J 6 bases short, with 17 bases between. The CDR3 has 14 residues. Germline assignment: CDR1 SNHLY and CDR2 FYNNEI. CDR3 nucleotides: TGTGCCAGCAGGTTATTAGAGCAAAGCCCTGAAGCTTTCTTT. Translated, it gives CASRLLEQSPEAFF.

The rearrangement joins TRBV11-2 to TRBJ1-2, with TRBD1 matching over 10 bases. The J segment lost 4 bases and the V segment lost 5 bases, leaving 4 bases of the junction unmatched. Germline values: CDR1 SGHAT, CDR2 FQNNGV. This CDR3 region has 14 residues. CDR3 in amino acids: CASSRDRGTYGYTF. The CDR3 DNA is TGTGCCAGCAGCCGGGACAGGGGTACCTATGGCTACACCTTC.

J is TRBJ1-1 and V is TRBV11-2; D gene uncertain. The CDR3 runs 17 residues. Germline CDR1 is SGHAT and CDR2 is FQNNGV. Trimming removed 2 bases from V and 5 bases from J, with 21 bases in between. CDR3 nucleotides: TGTGCCAGCAGCTTAAGTTTCGGGTCCTCGTTTAAGACTGAAGCTTTCTTT. It yields the protein CASSLSFGSSFKTEAFF.

This chain connects TRBV30 to TRBJ2-6, with TRBD2 as a possible D gene (5 bases). V was cut by 5 bases and J by 0 bases, with 14 bases left in between. Germline CDR1 reads GTSNPN; CDR2 reads SVGIG (reference sequence). The CDR3 spans 16 residues. Here the CDR3 DNA reads TGTGCCTGGGGTCAGGACGACTACTCTGGGGCCAACGTCCTGACTTTC. Its translation: CAWGQDDYSGANVLTF.

The chain employs TRBV28 and TRBJ2-5; 14 bases are shared with TRBD2. The CDR3 runs 16 residues. The V gene's germline CDR1 is MDHEN and CDR2 SYDVKM. Unmatched junction bases numbered 10, after V lost 8 bases and J lost 5 bases. CDR3 sequence (DNA): TGTGCCAGCCTAGGGACTAGCGGGAGATGGTGGGAGACCCAGTACTTC. The encoded protein is CASLGTSGRWWETQYF.

The chain couples TRBV7-2 to TRBJ1-1, with D unresolved. Between the trimmed V and J ends, which lost 2 bases and 1 base, there was a span of 11 bases. CDR1 SGHTA and CDR2 FQGNSA come from the germline V gene. This CDR3 spans 15 amino acids. CDR3 nucleotides: TGTGCCAGCAGCTTATCGGGAGCAGGGAACACTGAAGCTTTCTTT. This translates into CASSLSGAGNTEAFF.